This passage covers 6 T cell receptor beta chains from one sample sequenced in a study of T cells of healthy individuals. TCRdb reprocessed the 5' RACE reads with MiXCR, giving one entry per CDR3 protein. The sample includes nearly 100,000 distinct CDR3 sequences, approximately 15% seen only once; the top ten take about 6.2%. These receptors were collected from a human donor in good health.

This clonotype was picked up a small number of times. The V call is TRBV20-1, the J call TRBJ2-7, with D perhaps matching TRBD1 (6 bases). Trimming removed 2 bases at V and 1 base at J, with 21 bases between. The CDR3 runs 17 residues. The germline gives CDR1 DFQATT, CDR2 SNEGSKA (reference sequence). CDR3 sequence: CSARYSAGALSSYEQYF. The CDR3 nucleotides are TGCAGTGCTAGATACTCCGCAGGGGCCCTTTCATCCTACGAGCAGTACTTC.

This clonotype has a count of ten or more. This chain joins TRBV7-9 and TRBJ2-7; D is unresolved. Trimming shortened V by 5 bases and J by 1 base, and 12 bases separated the two germline ends. Germline V gene lookup returns CDR1 SEHNR and CDR2 FQNEAQ (reference sequence). CDR3 length: 14 residues. DNA of the CDR3: TGTGCCAGCAGCAAGACAACCGCTTCCTACGAGCAGTACTTC. Its translation is CASSKTTASYEQYF.

There are many counts of this clonotype. V usage is TRBV7-8 and J usage is TRBJ2-1; D not resolved. Looked up from germline, CDR1 is SGHVS and CDR2 is FQNEAQ. CDR3 length: 15 amino acids. Trimming shortened V by 0 bases and J by 7 bases, and 13 bases separated the two germline ends. The CDR3 DNA reads as TGTGCCAGCAGCTTAGCGAAACGACTGGTAAATGAGCAGTTCTTC. Its translation is CASSLAKRLVNEQFF.

The chain links TRBV20-1 to TRBJ2-2; a weak D match, TRBD2 (7 bases). The CDR3 runs to 14 residues. CDR1 and CDR2 from the germline V gene are DFQATT and SNEGSKA (reference sequence). CDR3 amino acids: CSAFPGGNTGELFF. CDR3 coding DNA: TGCAGCGCTTTTCCGGGGGGCAACACCGGGGAGCTGTTTTTT.

This clonotype was found a few times. The chain combines TRBV19 with TRBJ1-5; D is ambiguous. Germline CDR1 is LNHDA and CDR2 is SQIVND (reference sequence). Between the trimmed V and J ends, which lost 3 bases and 6 bases, there was a span of 6 bases. The CDR3 contains 12 residues. CDR3 sequence reads: CASSMPSQPQHF. Here the CDR3 DNA reads TGTGCCAGTAGTATGCCGAGTCAGCCCCAGCATTTT.

The genes are TRBV23-1 and TRBJ2-7, with no clear D. Being an ORF, TRBV23-1 has a function that is uncertain. With 0 bases removed from V and 9 bases from J, the gap between germline ends came to 6 bases. The CDR3 extends over 11 amino acids. The CDR3 coding sequence is TGCGCCAGCAGTCAATCGGCAGCGCAGTACTTC. Its translation: CASSQSAAQYF.